This entry lists 16 T cell receptor beta chains sequenced from one sample in a study of CD8+CD57+ T cells in acquired aplastic anemia. Genomic DNA acted as the template from which TCR beta VDJ combination and CDR3 sequence profiling were carried out. TCRdb called the reads again in MiXCR, with one record for every CDR3 protein. This table has some 200,000 distinct CDR3 sequences, about 59% appearing once. The sample comprised sorted CD4+, CD8+, or CD8+CD57+ T cells (not recorded which) from PBMCs. These receptors were obtained from a human donor in good health.

DNA for the CDR3: TGTGCCACCAGCAGAGATAAGCAGGGGAAAGCTTTCTTT. This sequence encodes CATSRDKQGKAFF. The V gene is TRBV15, the J gene TRBJ1-1, with D maybe TRBD1 (6 bases). Trimming pared 0 bases from V and 9 bases from J, leaving 11 bases between. CDR1 is LNHNV and CDR2 is YYDKDF in the germline V gene (reference sequence). CDR3 length: 13 amino acids.

The rearrangement joins TRBV9 to TRBJ1-2, with TRBD1 matching over 9 bases. The CDR3 loop spans 14 amino acids. Germline trimming cut 3 bases from V and 6 bases from J; bases unmatched to any gene: 6. Germline V CDR1 and CDR2: SGDLS, YYNGEE. CDR3 nucleotides: TGTGCCAGCAGCGCTGAAACAGGGGGCGATGGCTACACCTTC. It encodes CASSAETGGDGYTF.

The rearrangement joins TRBV7-8 to TRBJ2-7, with 9 nucleotides matching TRBD1. Germline-derived CDR1 and CDR2 are SGHVS and FQNEAQ. This CDR3 contains 14 residues. V shed 5 bases and J 10 bases; nucleotides not matched to a gene: 12. CDR3 coding DNA: TGTGCCAGCAGCCCTGGGGACAGGGAATACGCCCAGTACTTC. Translation: CASSPGDREYAQYF.

The chain joins TRBV7-9 to TRBJ2-5; TRBD1 is a possible D gene (5 bases). CDR1 SEHNR and CDR2 FQNEAQ come from the germline V gene (reference sequence). The CDR3 loop spans 16 amino acids. The germline V and J ends were trimmed by 1 base and 0 bases, with 12 bases remaining between them. The CDR3 nucleotides are TGTGCCAGCAGCTTAGGTGCAGGGTTGGACCAAGAGACCCAGTACTTC. It translates to CASSLGAGLDQETQYF. Using reference TRBV7-9 and TRBJ2-5 for the parts outside the CDR3, the full variable domain is DTGVSQNPRHKITKRGQNVTFRCDPISEHNRLYWYRQTLGQGPEFLTYFQNEAQLEKSRLLSDRFSAERPKGSFSTLEIQRTEQGDSAMYLCASSLGAGLDQETQYFGPGTRLLVL.

This clonotype was recorded at least ten times. The chain combines TRBV6-5 with TRBJ1-4; D remains unclear. Trimming removed 6 bases from V and 4 bases from J, with 18 bases in between. Germline V lookup: CDR1 MNHEY, CDR2 SVGAGI. This CDR3 is 16 amino acids long. The chain's CDR3 is CASSPVGGVDNEKLFF. The CDR3 coding sequence is TGTGCCAGCAGCCCCGTTGGCGGGGTCGATAATGAAAAACTGTTTTTT.

V gene TRBV7-6 combines with J gene TRBJ2-7; 7 bases are shared with TRBD1. The CDR3 consists of 13 residues. Per the germline V gene, CDR1 is SGHVS and CDR2 is FNYEAQ. Losses at the gene ends were 6 bases for V and 4 bases for J; bases not matched to a gene: 6. The chain's CDR3 is CASRQGTEYEQYF. As DNA, the CDR3 is TGTGCCAGCAGACAGGGGACGGAGTACGAGCAGTACTTC.

This sequence joins TRBV7-2 and TRBJ2-7; D gene ambiguous. The ends were cut back, 5 bases at V and 6 bases at J, with 8 bases in the middle. The CDR3 runs 11 residues. Germline V gene lookup returns CDR1 SGHTA and CDR2 FQGNSA. This chain's CDR3 is CASSTYCEQYF. CDR3 nucleotide sequence: TGTGCCAGCAGCACCTACTGCGAGCAGTACTTC.

This chain's CDR3 is CSAPGTAYEQYF. CDR3 sequence (DNA): TGCAGTGCCCCTGGGACAGCCTACGAGCAGTACTTC. The chain couples TRBV20-1 to TRBJ2-7; TRBD1 agrees at 7 bases. The CDR3 runs to 12 residues. The V gene's germline CDR1 is DFQATT and CDR2 SNEGSKA (reference sequence). The V segment lost 6 bases and the J segment 2 bases; nucleotides outside the gene matches: 4.

In its sample, this clonotype was seen once. V and J are TRBV2 and TRBJ2-1, with D perhaps assigned TRBD1 or TRBD2 (5 bases each). The CDR3 totals 15 residues. Trimming removed 4 bases from V and 5 bases from J, with 15 bases in between. In germline, CDR1 is SNHLY, CDR2 FYNNEI. The DNA of the CDR3 is TGTGCCAGCAGTGCTGAGTTGGGACGAAACAATGAGCAGTTCTTC. Its protein product is CASSAELGRNNEQFF. Filled out from reference TRBV2 and TRBJ2-1, the complete variable domain reads EPEVTQTPSHQVTQMGQEVILRCVPISNHLYFYWYRQILGQKVEFLVSFYNNEISEKSEIFDDQFSVERPDGSNFTLKIRSTKLEDSAMYFCASSAELGRNNEQFFGPGTRLTVL.

The V and J genes are TRBV5-6 and TRBJ2-6; 7 bases map to TRBD2. Germline CDR1 SGHDT, CDR2 YYEEEE. This CDR3 comprises 15 residues. Trimming took 3 bases from V and 1 from J; bases not matched to a gene: 1. The CDR3 reads CASSSGGSGANVLTF. CDR3 DNA: TGTGCCAGCAGCTCCGGGGGGTCTGGGGCCAACGTCCTGACTTTC.

This clonotype was counted once. The genes are TRBV10-3 and TRBJ2-1, with D possibly called TRBD1 or TRBD2 (7 bases each). The CDR3 runs to 16 residues. Per the germline V gene, CDR1 is ENHRY and CDR2 is SYGVKD. V lost 5 bases, J lost 0 bases, and 14 bases lay in between. CDR3: CAISQGGPYSYNEQFF. In DNA form, the CDR3 reads TGTGCCATCAGTCAGGGGGGGCCATACTCCTACAATGAGCAGTTCTTC.

This clonotype showed up many times. The chain combines TRBV25-1 with TRBJ2-7, with D possibly being TRBD2 (6 bases). This CDR3 is 15 amino acids long. V shed 4 bases and J shed 4 bases, with 17 bases lying between them. Looked up from germline, CDR1 is MGHDK and CDR2 is SYGVNS. The CDR3: CASSGRDSRVYEQYF. The DNA of the CDR3 is TGTGCCAGCAGTGGCCGGGACTCGCGGGTTTACGAGCAGTACTTC.

The chain couples TRBV4-2 to TRBJ2-3; tentative D call: TRBD2 (7 bases). Germline loops: CDR1 LGHNA, CDR2 YNFKEQ. This CDR3 spans 18 amino acids. Trimming cost V 2 bases and J 2 bases, with 20 bases left between them. The CDR3 is CASSQKGGDQGSTDTQYF. The CDR3 region has the DNA TGTGCCAGCAGCCAAAAGGGGGGGGATCAAGGCTCCACAGATACGCAGTATTTT.

The chain has TRBV9 and TRBJ2-5, with D uncertain. The V gene lost 0 bases and the J gene lost 0 bases, with 9 bases spanning the gap. This CDR3 region has 15 residues. In germline, CDR1 is SGDLS, CDR2 YYNGEE. The CDR3 DNA follows: TGTGCCAGCAGCGTAGAAGGCTCTGACCAAGAGACCCAGTACTTC. Translation: CASSVEGSDQETQYF.

This chain links TRBV7-9 with TRBJ1-2; D is unclear. The CDR3 runs 12 residues. Between the trimmed V and J ends, which lost 2 bases and 6 bases, there was a span of 7 bases. Looked up from germline, CDR1 is SEHNR and CDR2 is FQNEAQ (reference sequence). CDR3 nucleotide sequence: TGTGCCAGCAGCTTAAGATATGATGGCTACACCTTC. As protein: CASSLRYDGYTF.

Notes on this clonotype: One junction end disagrees with the germline gene, perhaps due to a read error. The V call is TRBV9, the J call TRBJ1-3; D unresolved. From germline, CDR1 is SGDLS and CDR2 YYNGEE. This CDR3 has 15 amino acids. In nucleotides, the CDR3 is TGTGCCAGCAGCGTATCCGTAGCAGACGGAAACACTATATATTTT. Its protein product is CASSVSVADGNTIYF.